This T cell receptor beta chain appears in the sequencing data of a study of T cell responses to AZD1222 COVID-19 vaccine. TCRdb's copy holds only in-frame clones and misses some; the assay was immunoSEQ multiplex PCR. The table has 80,000 or so clones, around 90% seen once. V was clipped by 5 bases and J by 0 bases; unmatched bases: 4. The CDR3 covers 15 residues. CDR1 is MNHEY and CDR2 is SVGAGI in the germline V gene. This clone was found once. This sequence originates from an adult in good health. The rearrangement uses TRBV6-5 and TRBJ1-3, with TRBD1 matching 7 bases. The sample here was peripheral blood, taken on day 0 of AZD1222 vaccination. CDR3 in amino acids: CASSHPGGSGNTIYF. The DNA for the CDR3 is TGTGCCAGCAGTCATCCAGGGGGCTCTGGAAACACCATATATTTT.